This T cell receptor beta chain was profiled in a study of beta chain features in type 1 diabetes. Sort purity for all populations was recorded as exceeding 98%. Germline assignment: CDR1 GTSNPN and CDR2 SVGIG (reference sequence). Trimming stripped 5 bases from V and 10 bases from J, with 11 bases between. CDR3 size: 11 residues. Study-wide findings and caveats: Patients and controls would share equally any PCR tilt toward shorter templates. Insertions were fewer and deletions more numerous at VDJ junctions in type 1 diabetes patients.

Every isolated RNA sample was fully reverse transcribed, so sequencing captured expressed TCRB transcripts. Only in-frame clones appear in the TCRdb table, and some are missing; sequencing was by immunoSEQ multiplex PCR. Among around 300,000 clones, roughly 8% were seen once, and the ten largest hold approximately 0.93%. To note about this clone: Its target is unknown.

Sequenced sample: central memory CD4+ T cells from blood. The J gene is TRBJ1-4, the V gene TRBV30; D gene uncertain. This sequence was found in a woman younger than 35 in good health. In DNA form, the CDR3 reads TGTGCCTGGTCTTACGATGGAAAACTGTTTTTT. Its protein product is CAWSYDGKLFF. The full variable domain, with the rest looked up from reference TRBV30 and TRBJ1-4, is SQTIHQWPATLVQPVGSPLSLECTVEGTSNPNLYWYRQAAGRGLQLLFYSVGIGQISSEVPQNLSASRPQDRQFILSSKKLLLSDSGFYLCAWSYDGKLFFGSGTQLSVL.